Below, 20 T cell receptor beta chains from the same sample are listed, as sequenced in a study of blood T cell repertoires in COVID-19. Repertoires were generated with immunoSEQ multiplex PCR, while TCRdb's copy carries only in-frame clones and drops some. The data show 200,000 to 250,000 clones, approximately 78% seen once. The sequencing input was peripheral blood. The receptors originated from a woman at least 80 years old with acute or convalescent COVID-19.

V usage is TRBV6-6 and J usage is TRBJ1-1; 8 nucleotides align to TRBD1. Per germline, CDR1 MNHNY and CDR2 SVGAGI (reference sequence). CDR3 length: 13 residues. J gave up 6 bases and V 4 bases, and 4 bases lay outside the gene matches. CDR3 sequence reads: CASSLDRVAEAFF. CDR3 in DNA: TGTGCCAGCAGTTTGGACAGGGTAGCTGAAGCTTTCTTT.

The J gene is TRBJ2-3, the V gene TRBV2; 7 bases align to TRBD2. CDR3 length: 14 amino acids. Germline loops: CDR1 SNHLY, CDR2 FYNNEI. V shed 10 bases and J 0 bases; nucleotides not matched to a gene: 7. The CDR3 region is CANLLAASTDTQYF. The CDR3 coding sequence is TGTGCCAATCTTCTAGCGGCGAGCACAGATACGCAGTATTTT.

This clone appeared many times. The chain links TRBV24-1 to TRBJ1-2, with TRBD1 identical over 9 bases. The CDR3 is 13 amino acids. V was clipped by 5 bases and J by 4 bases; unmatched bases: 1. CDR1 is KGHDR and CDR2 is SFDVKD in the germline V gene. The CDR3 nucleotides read TGTGCCACCAGTGGACAGGGGGGCTATGGCTACACCTTC. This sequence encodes CATSGQGGYGYTF.

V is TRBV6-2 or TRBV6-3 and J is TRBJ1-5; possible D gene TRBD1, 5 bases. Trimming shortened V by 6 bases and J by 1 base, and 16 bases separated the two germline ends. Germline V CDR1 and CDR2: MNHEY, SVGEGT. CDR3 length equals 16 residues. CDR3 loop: CASSPGTLGSNQPQHF. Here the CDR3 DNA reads TGTGCCAGCAGCCCCGGGACTCTAGGAAGCAATCAGCCCCAGCATTTT.

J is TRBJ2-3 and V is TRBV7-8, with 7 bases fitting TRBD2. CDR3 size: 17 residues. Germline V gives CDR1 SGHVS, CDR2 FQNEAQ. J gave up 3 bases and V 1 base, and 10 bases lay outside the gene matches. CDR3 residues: CASSLVKGGSWTDTQYF. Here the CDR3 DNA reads TGTGCCAGCAGCTTAGTCAAGGGAGGGTCGTGGACAGATACGCAGTATTTT. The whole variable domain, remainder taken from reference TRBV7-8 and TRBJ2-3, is GAGVSQSPRYKVAKRGQDVALRCDPISGHVSLFWYQQALGQGPEFLTYFQNEAQLDKSGLPSDRFFAERPEGSVSTLKIQRTQQEDSAVYLCASSLVKGGSWTDTQYFGPGTRLTVL.

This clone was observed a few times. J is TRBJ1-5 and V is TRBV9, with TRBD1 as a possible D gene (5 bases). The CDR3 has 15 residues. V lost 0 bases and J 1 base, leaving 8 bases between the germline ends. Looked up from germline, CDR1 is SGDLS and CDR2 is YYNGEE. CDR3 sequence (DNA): TGTGCCAGCAGCGTAGGGCAGGGAAGCAATCAGCCCCAGCATTTT. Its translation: CASSVGQGSNQPQHF.

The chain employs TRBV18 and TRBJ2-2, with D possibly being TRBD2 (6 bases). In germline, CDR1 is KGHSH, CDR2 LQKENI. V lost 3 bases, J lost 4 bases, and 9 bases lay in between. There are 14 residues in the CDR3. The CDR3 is CASSPGGVTGELFF. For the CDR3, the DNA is TGTGCCAGCTCACCTGGAGGGGTCACCGGGGAGCTGTTTTTT.

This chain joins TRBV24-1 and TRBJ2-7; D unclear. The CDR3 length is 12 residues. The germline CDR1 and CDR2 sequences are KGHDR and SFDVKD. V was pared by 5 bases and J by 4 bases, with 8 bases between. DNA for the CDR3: TGTGCCACCAGTGCTTCCCTATACGAGCAGTACTTC. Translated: CATSASLYEQYF.

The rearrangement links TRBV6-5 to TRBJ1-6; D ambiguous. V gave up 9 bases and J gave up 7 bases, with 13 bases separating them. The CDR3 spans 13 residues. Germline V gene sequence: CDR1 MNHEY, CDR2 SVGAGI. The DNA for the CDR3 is TGTGCCAGTCGGAGAGGATCAAATTCACCCCTCCACTTT. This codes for CASRRGSNSPLHF.

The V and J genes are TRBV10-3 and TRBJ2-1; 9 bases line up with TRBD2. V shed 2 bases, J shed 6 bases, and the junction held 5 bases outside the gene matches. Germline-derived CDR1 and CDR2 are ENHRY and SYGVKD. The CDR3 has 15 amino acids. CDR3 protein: CAISEERGVGNEQFF. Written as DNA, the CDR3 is TGTGCCATCAGTGAGGAGCGGGGGGTGGGCAATGAGCAGTTCTTC.

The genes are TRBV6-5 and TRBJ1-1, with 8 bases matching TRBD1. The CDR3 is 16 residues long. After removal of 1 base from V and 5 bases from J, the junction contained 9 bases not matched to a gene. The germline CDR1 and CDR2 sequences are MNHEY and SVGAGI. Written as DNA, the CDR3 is TGTGCCAGCAGTTACTTGAGGGGCAGGGGGCTGACTGAAGCTTTCTTT. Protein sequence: CASSYLRGRGLTEAFF.

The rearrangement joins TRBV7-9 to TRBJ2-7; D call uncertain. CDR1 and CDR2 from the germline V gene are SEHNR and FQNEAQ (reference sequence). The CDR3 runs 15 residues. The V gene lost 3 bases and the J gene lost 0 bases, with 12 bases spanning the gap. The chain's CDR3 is CASSFGAQLSYEQYF. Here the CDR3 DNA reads TGTGCCAGCAGCTTCGGAGCACAACTCTCCTACGAGCAGTACTTC. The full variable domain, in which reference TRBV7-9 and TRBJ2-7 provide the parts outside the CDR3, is DTGVSQNPRHKITKRGQNVTFRCDPISEHNRLYWYRQTLGQGPEFLTYFQNEAQLEKSRLLSDRFSAERPKGSFSTLEIQRTEQGDSAMYLCASSFGAQLSYEQYFGPGTRLTVT.

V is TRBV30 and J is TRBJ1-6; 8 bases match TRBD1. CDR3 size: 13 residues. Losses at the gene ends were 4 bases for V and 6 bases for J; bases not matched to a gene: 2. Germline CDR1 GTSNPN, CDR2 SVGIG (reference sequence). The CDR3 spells CAWTGQANSPLHF. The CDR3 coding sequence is TGTGCCTGGACGGGACAGGCTAATTCACCCCTCCACTTT.

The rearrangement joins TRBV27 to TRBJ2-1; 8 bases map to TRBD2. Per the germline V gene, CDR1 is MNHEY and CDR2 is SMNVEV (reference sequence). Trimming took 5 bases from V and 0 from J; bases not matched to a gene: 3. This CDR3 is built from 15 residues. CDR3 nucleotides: TGTGCCAGCAGTCTCGGGGGGGGCTCCTACAATGAGCAGTTCTTC. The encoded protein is CASSLGGGSYNEQFF.

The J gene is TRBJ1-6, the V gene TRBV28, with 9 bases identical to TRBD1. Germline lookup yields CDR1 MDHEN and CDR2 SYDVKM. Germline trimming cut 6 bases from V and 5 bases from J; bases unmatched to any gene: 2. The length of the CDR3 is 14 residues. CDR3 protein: CASRGQGNNSPLHF. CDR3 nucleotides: TGTGCCAGCAGGGGACAGGGCAATAATTCACCCCTCCACTTT.

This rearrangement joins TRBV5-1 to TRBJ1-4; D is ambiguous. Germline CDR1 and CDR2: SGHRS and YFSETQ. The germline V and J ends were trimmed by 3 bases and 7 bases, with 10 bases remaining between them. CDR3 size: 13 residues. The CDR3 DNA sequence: TGCGCCAGCAGCTCGGGTTACCCTGAAAAACTGTTTTTT. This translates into CASSSGYPEKLFF.

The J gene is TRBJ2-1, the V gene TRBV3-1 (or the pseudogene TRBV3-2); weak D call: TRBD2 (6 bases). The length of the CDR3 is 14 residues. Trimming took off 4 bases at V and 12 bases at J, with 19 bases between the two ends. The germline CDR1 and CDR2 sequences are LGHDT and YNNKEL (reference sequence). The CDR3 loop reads CASSPRLPQGGQFF. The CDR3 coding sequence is TGTGCCAGCAGCCCCCGCCTCCCCCAGGGAGGGCAGTTCTTC.

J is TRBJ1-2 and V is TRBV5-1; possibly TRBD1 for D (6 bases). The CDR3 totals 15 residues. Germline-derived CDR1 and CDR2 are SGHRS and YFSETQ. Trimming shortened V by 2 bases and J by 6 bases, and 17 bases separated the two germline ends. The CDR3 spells CASSFGGRGKDGYTF. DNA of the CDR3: TGCGCCAGCAGCTTTGGAGGCAGGGGTAAGGATGGCTACACCTTC.

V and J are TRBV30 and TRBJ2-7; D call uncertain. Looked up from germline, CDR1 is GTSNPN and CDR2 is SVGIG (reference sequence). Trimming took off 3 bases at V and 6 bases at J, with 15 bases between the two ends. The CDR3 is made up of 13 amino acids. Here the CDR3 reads CAWRRAGVTEQYF. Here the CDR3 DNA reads TGTGCCTGGAGAAGAGCAGGTGTGACCGAGCAGTACTTC.

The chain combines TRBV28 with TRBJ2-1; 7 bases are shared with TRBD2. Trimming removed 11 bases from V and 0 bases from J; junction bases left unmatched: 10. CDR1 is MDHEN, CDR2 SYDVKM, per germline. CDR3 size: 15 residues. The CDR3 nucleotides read TGTGCCTCCTGGGGACGCGGGAGCTCCTACAATGAGCAGTTCTTC. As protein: CASWGRGSSYNEQFF.